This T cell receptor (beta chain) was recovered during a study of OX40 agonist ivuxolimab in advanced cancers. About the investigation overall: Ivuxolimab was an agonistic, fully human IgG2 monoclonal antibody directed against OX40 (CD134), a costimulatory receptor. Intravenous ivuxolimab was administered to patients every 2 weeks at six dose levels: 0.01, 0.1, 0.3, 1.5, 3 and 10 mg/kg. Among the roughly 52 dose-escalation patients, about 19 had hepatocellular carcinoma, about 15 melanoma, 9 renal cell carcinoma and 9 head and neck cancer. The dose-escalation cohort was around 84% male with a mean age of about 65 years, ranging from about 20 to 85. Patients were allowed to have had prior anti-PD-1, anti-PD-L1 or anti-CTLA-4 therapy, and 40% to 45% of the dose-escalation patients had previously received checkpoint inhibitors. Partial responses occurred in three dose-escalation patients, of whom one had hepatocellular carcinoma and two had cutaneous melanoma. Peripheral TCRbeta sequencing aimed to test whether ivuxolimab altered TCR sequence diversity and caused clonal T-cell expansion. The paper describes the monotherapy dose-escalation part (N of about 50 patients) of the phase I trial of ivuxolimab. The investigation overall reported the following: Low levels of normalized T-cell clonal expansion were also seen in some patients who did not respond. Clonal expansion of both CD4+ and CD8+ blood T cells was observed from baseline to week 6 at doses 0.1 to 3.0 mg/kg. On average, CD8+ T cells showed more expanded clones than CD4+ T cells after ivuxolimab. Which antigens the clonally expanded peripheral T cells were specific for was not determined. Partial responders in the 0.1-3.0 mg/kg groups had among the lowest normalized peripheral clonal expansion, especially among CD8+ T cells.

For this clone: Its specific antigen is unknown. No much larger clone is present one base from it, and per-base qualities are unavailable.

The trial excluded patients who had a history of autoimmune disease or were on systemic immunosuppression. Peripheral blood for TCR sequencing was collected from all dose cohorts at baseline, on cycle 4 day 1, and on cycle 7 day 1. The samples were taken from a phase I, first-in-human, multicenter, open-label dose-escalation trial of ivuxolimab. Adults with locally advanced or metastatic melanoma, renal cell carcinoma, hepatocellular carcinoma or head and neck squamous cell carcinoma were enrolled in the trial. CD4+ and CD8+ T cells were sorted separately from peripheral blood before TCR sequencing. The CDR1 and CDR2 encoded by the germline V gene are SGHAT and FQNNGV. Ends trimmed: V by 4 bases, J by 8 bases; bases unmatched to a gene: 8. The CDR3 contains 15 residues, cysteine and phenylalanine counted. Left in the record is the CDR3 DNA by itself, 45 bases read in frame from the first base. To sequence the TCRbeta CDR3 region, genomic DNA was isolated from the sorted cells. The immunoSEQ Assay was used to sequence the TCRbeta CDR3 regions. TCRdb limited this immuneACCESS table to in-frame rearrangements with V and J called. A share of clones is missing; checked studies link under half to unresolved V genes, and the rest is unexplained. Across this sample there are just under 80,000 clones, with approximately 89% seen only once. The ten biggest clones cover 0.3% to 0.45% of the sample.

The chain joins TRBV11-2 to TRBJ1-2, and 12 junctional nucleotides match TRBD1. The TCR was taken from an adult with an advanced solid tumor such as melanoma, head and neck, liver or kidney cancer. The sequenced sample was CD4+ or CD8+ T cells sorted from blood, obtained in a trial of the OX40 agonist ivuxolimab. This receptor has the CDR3 CASSYGTGGVLGYTF. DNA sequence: TGTGCCAGCAGCTATGGGACAGGGGGCGTATTGGGCTACACCTTC.